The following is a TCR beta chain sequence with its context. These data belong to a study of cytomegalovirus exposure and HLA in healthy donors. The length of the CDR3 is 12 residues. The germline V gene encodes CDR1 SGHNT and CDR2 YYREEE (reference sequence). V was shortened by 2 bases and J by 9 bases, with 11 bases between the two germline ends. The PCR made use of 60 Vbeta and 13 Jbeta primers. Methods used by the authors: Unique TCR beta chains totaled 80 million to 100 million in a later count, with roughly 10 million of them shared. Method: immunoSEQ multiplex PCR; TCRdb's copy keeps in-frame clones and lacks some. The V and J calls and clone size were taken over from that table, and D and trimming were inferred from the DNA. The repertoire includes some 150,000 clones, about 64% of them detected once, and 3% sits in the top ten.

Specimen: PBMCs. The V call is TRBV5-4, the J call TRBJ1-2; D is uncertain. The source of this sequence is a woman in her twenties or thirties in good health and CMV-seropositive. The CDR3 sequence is CASSLVTGSYTF. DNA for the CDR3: TGTGCCAGCAGCTTAGTTACGGGTAGCTACACCTTC.